These 23 T cell receptor beta chains share one sample of origin, sequenced in a study of blood T cells in healthy people across ages. Primed by a sample-barcoded 5' primer and a J-beta primer mix, a second PCR proceeded for roughly 6 to 12 cycles. TCRdb re-called the 5' RACE reads through MiXCR, storing one row per CDR3 protein. The sample includes some 860,000 distinct CDR3 sequences, about 61% of them seen just once. Sequencing input: blood. These TCRs come from a man aged 35-49 years in good health.

The gene calls are TRBV4-1 and TRBJ2-5; the D gene is possibly TRBD2 (7 bases). The ends were cut back, 4 bases at V and 11 bases at J, with 32 bases in the middle. Per germline, CDR1 MGHRA and CDR2 YSYEKL. CDR3 length: 18 amino acids. The CDR3 DNA sequence: TGCGCCAGCAGCCCGGGGGGCCCTCAGTTGGCTACGGTGAGAGAGCAGTACTTC. Its protein is CASSPGGPQLATVREQYF.

About this clonotype: Its ends do not fully match the called genes, so a read error is possible. The CDR3 loop reads CAGSQGAADTQYF. CDR3 bases: TGCGCCGGCAGCCAGGGGGCGGCCGATACGCAGTATTTT. The J gene is TRBJ2-3, the V gene TRBV4-3; 8 positions agree with TRBD1. Germline-derived CDR1 and CDR2 are LGHNA and YSLEER. The CDR3 has 13 amino acids.

The chain links TRBV20-1 to TRBJ1-1, with 11 nucleotides matching TRBD1. CDR3 size: 15 residues. V shed 6 bases and J 1 base; nucleotides not matched to a gene: 7. Germline V lookup: CDR1 DFQATT, CDR2 SNEGSKA (reference sequence). The CDR3 loop is CSAHIGQGANTEAFF. Written as DNA, the CDR3 is TGCAGTGCCCACATCGGACAGGGGGCGAACACTGAAGCTTTCTTT.

A few counts support this clonotype. The chain joins TRBV9 to TRBJ2-3, with D possibly TRBD1 on 5 matching bases. The V and J ends lost 0 bases and 4 bases respectively, with 9 bases between them. Germline V gene lookup returns CDR1 SGDLS and CDR2 YYNGEE. This CDR3 comprises 14 residues. The CDR3 nucleotides read TGTGCCAGCAGCGTAGAGGGGTCCCCAGATACGCAGTATTTT. Translation: CASSVEGSPDTQYF.

The chain uses TRBV29-1 and TRBJ1-2; D not certain. Germline CDR1 and CDR2: SQVTM and ANQGSEA. The CDR3 runs 14 residues. Trimming cost V 3 bases and J 7 bases, with 18 bases left between them. In DNA, the CDR3 is TGCAGCGTTGACCCAACACCGGTTCGGGGTGGCTACACCTTC. This sequence encodes CSVDPTPVRGGYTF. The variable domain in full, with the rest retrieved from reference TRBV29-1 and TRBJ1-2, is SAVISQKPSRDICQRGTSLTIQCQVDSQVTMMFWYRQQPGQSLTLIATANQGSEATYESGFVIDKFPISRPNLTFSTLTVSNMSPEDSSIYLCSVDPTPVRGGYTFGSGTRLTVV.

This chain links TRBV7-3 with TRBJ1-2; D is uncertain. The germline V and J ends were trimmed by 5 bases and 1 base, with 8 bases remaining between them. The CDR3 extends over 13 amino acids. Germline V CDR1 and CDR2: SGHTA, FQGTGA. The DNA for the CDR3 is TGTGCCAGCAGCCCTTCTCTTAACTATGGCTACACCTTC. Protein sequence: CASSPSLNYGYTF.

In this sample, this clonotype turned up a few times. The chain combines TRBV7-2 with TRBJ2-5; possible D gene TRBD2, 7 bases. The length of the CDR3 is 16 residues. Germline values: CDR1 SGHTA, CDR2 FQGNSA. The V end lost 1 base, the J end lost 0 bases, and 12 bases lay between the germline ends. This CDR3 reads CASSLGAGAYQETQYF. The CDR3 DNA is TGTGCCAGCAGCTTAGGGGCGGGGGCGTACCAAGAGACCCAGTACTTC.

V and J are TRBV27 and TRBJ2-2; TRBD1 or TRBD2 may be the D gene (5 bases each). Germline lookup yields CDR1 MNHEY and CDR2 SMNVEV (reference sequence). The CDR3 sequence is 14 residues long. V shed 11 bases and J shed 5 bases, with 18 bases lying between them. The CDR3 reads CACQMWGSTGELFF. Here the CDR3 DNA reads TGTGCCTGCCAAATGTGGGGGTCAACCGGGGAGCTGTTTTTT.

This clonotype has only a few counts. The CDR3 protein is CASYRPGQNYGYTF. In nucleotides, the CDR3 is TGTGCCAGTTACAGGCCGGGACAGAACTATGGCTACACCTTC. V usage is TRBV28 and J usage is TRBJ1-2; TRBD1 matches at 7 bases. The germline gives CDR1 MDHEN, CDR2 SYDVKM. This CDR3 region has 14 residues. J was trimmed by 2 bases and V by 9 bases; bases with no gene match: 9.

This clonotype appeared a single time. The CDR3 is CASQIDELYEQYF. In nucleotides, the CDR3 is TGTGCCAGCCAAATAGACGAGCTCTACGAGCAGTACTTC. The chain links TRBV2 to TRBJ2-7; the D is unclear. The CDR3 is 13 amino acids. Germline-derived CDR1 and CDR2 are SNHLY and FYNNEI. Between the trimmed V and J ends, which lost 8 bases and 3 bases, there was a span of 14 bases.

The chain is built from TRBV6-5 and TRBJ2-3; tentative D call: TRBD1 (7 bases). V was trimmed by 2 bases and J by 2 bases, leaving 14 bases between them. The germline gives CDR1 MNHEY, CDR2 SVGAGI. This CDR3 is built from 16 residues. CDR3 in amino acids: CASSYGQDYFTDTQYF. The CDR3 DNA reads as TGTGCCAGCAGTTACGGACAGGACTACTTCACAGATACGCAGTATTTT.

This clonotype came up a few times. The rearrangement uses TRBV28 and TRBJ1-1; 11 positions agree with TRBD1. Germline CDR1 MDHEN, CDR2 SYDVKM. The V and J ends lost 5 bases and 1 base, in that order; junction bases with no gene match: 3. The CDR3 loop spans 15 amino acids. CDR3 nucleotides: TGTGCCAGCAGTCCCGGGACAGGGGGGAACACTGAAGCTTTCTTT. Amino acid sequence: CASSPGTGGNTEAFF.

CDR3 in DNA: TGCGCCAGCAGCTTCAATAGAGGTGTCAGGGAAGAGACCCAGTACTTC. Amino acid sequence: CASSFNRGVREETQYF. The chain is built from TRBV5-1 and TRBJ2-5; D might be TRBD1 (5 bases). Looked up from germline, CDR1 is SGHRS and CDR2 is YFSETQ. This CDR3 has 16 amino acids. V gave up 2 bases and J gave up 3 bases, with 17 bases separating them.

This clonotype was observed a handful of times. The rearrangement links TRBV20-1 to TRBJ2-3, with 8 bases aligning to TRBD2. Trimming at V came to 0 bases and at J to 0 bases, leaving 5 bases not matched to a gene. The CDR3 totals 16 residues. Looked up from germline, CDR1 is DFQATT and CDR2 is SNEGSKA (reference sequence). The CDR3 DNA reads as TGCAGTGCTAGAGATCCGGCTAGCGGGAGCACAGATACGCAGTATTTT. This sequence encodes CSARDPASGSTDTQYF.

The V gene is TRBV4-1, the J gene TRBJ2-7, with D perhaps matching TRBD1 (6 bases). This CDR3 region has 15 residues. V lost 0 bases and J lost 2, with 11 bases in between. Germline loops: CDR1 MGHRA, CDR2 YSYEKL. The CDR3 spells CASSQETGMTYEQYF. The CDR3 DNA is TGCGCCAGCAGCCAAGAAACAGGGATGACCTACGAGCAGTACTTC.

The table lists this clonotype with a few counts. CDR3: CASSKSQAGGQPQHF. CDR3 DNA: TGTGCCAGCAGTAAATCTCAAGCAGGGGGGCAGCCCCAGCATTTT. The gene calls are TRBV6-6 and TRBJ1-5; 7 bases are a match to TRBD1. V dropped 5 bases and J dropped 7; count of bases not matched to a gene: 11. Germline V gene lookup returns CDR1 MNHNY and CDR2 SVGAGI (reference sequence). This CDR3 is 15 amino acids long.

This clonotype was seen a handful of times. The CDR3 here is CSASHPGLAGKITGELFF. CDR3 in DNA: TGCAGTGCATCCCACCCGGGACTAGCGGGGAAAATAACCGGGGAGCTGTTTTTT. The chain links TRBV20-1 to TRBJ2-2, with 13 bases identical to TRBD2. The CDR3 length is 18 residues. Trimming removed 6 bases from V and 5 bases from J; junction bases left unmatched: 15. Per the germline V gene, CDR1 is DFQATT and CDR2 is SNEGSKA (reference sequence).

The CDR3 protein is CASSPRQSGRTDTQYF. The CDR3 DNA sequence: TGTGCCAGCAGCCCAAGACAGAGTGGGAGAACAGATACGCAGTATTTT. The chain has TRBV7-2 and TRBJ2-3, with D perhaps matching TRBD1 or TRBD2 (5 bases each). CDR3 length: 16 residues. The germline CDR1 and CDR2 sequences are SGHTA and FQGNSA. The V gene lost 5 bases and the J gene lost 3 bases, with 18 bases spanning the gap.

The chain carries TRBV6-5 and TRBJ1-6; D is undetermined. V lost 1 base and J 10 bases, leaving 5 bases between the germline ends. The CDR3 loop spans 12 amino acids. Germline loops: CDR1 MNHEY, CDR2 SVGAGI. CDR3 sequence reads: CASSYFSSPLHF. Written as DNA, the CDR3 is TGTGCCAGCAGTTACTTCAGCTCACCCCTCCACTTT.

The chain joins TRBV29-1 to TRBJ2-3; the D gene is possibly TRBD1 (6 bases). The V gene lost 7 bases and the J gene lost 2 bases, with 10 bases spanning the gap. Germline CDR1 SQVTM, CDR2 ANQGSEA. CDR3 length equals 12 residues. Written as DNA, the CDR3 is TGCAGCGCTGGACAGAACACAGATACGCAGTATTTT. It is translated as CSAGQNTDTQYF.

In this sample, this clonotype turned up a few times. The chain recombines TRBV5-1 with TRBJ1-2; no firm D call. The CDR3 runs to 13 residues. Germline CDR1 SGHRS, CDR2 YFSETQ. Trimming removed 4 bases from V and 7 bases from J, with 14 bases in between. The CDR3 spells CASSKSPGIGYTF. The CDR3, as DNA: TGCGCCAGCAGCAAGTCCCCCGGGATTGGCTACACCTTC.

The chain carries TRBV27 and TRBJ2-6, with 7 bases aligning to TRBD1. The CDR3 has 18 residues. The germline V gene encodes CDR1 MNHEY and CDR2 SMNVEV (reference sequence). The V and J ends lost 3 bases and 0 bases, in that order; junction bases with no gene match: 8. CDR3 bases: TGTGCCAGCAGTTTCGATAACAGGGGTAGCTCTGGGGCCAACGTCCTGACTTTC. Its translation: CASSFDNRGSSGANVLTF. The full variable domain, completed using reference TRBV27 and TRBJ2-6, is EAQVTQNPRYLITVTGKKLTVTCSQNMNHEYMSWYRQDPGLGLRQIYYSMNVEVTDKGDVPEGYKVSRKEKRNFPLILESPSPNQTSLYFCASSFDNRGSSGANVLTFGAGSRLTVL.

This chain joins TRBV3-1 and TRBJ2-3; D is possibly TRBD2 (5 bases). This CDR3 comprises 13 residues. V was pared by 4 bases and J by 9 bases, with 14 bases between. Germline lookup yields CDR1 LGHDT and CDR2 YNNKEL (reference sequence). CDR3 sequence: CASSPAGVWTQYF. In DNA, the CDR3 is TGTGCCAGCAGCCCTGCCGGGGTGTGGACGCAGTATTTT.